The T cell receptor (beta chain) described here comes from a study of T cells in tumors after PD-1 blockade. At the level of the study: Each patient got pembrolizumab 200 mg every 3 weeks or cemiplimab 350 mg every 2 weeks. A subset received ongoing vismodegib 150 mg daily alongside anti-PD-1 therapy.

General study findings and limits: Peripheral recruitment is suggested, as some novel exhausted tumor clones were in pre-treatment blood.

Measured with immunoSEQ multiplex PCR; TCRdb has only the in-frame clones, and not every one. The table lists around 50,000 clones, more than 70% of them singletons. This CDR3 contains 11 residues. V lost 5 bases to trimming and J lost 4 bases, with 5 bases between them. Germline V gene data show CDR1 as LNHDA and CDR2 as SQIVND (reference sequence). Regarding this clone: Its target is not known.

The clonotype comes from a human donor with basal cell carcinoma. The rearrangement joins TRBV19 to TRBJ1-1; no clear D. The sample was PBMCs, taken before anti-PD-1 treatment. The CDR3 DNA sequence: TGTGCCAGTAGTTGGGGCACTGAAGCTTTCTTT. It is translated as CASSWGTEAFF.